This T cell receptor beta chain comes out of a study of CD8+ T cells in alopecia areata. Looking at the study overall: The study gave treated patients oral tofacitinib at 5 to 10 mg twice daily.

RNA was isolated and reverse transcribed to cDNA, the sequencing template. Clones were sequenced by immunoSEQ multiplex PCR, and TCRdb holds only the in-frame ones, with some missing. Among approximately 200,000 clones listed, about three fifths were seen once. Treatment in this sample: oral pan-JAK inhibitor, 5-10 mg twice daily. The sample holds one count of this clone. What it binds is not known. In germline, CDR1 is MNHEY, CDR2 SVGAGI. Trimming took 0 bases from V and 6 from J, leaving 6 bases between them. The CDR3 sequence is 12 residues long. Study results and limitations: Compared with normal scalp, lesional scalp had higher clonality and more expanded CD8+ clones. Many of the expanded lesional clones endured in scalp and blood while on tofacitinib.

The chain has TRBV6-5 and TRBJ2-7, with D tentatively TRBD1 (5 bases). Sample: CD4+ T cells sorted from blood, taken at week 24, from a patient treated with tofacitinib. The receptor's source is a human donor with alopecia areata. CDR3 sequence reads: CASSYSQGEQYF. The CDR3 DNA sequence: TGTGCCAGCAGTTACTCGCAGGGCGAGCAGTACTTC.